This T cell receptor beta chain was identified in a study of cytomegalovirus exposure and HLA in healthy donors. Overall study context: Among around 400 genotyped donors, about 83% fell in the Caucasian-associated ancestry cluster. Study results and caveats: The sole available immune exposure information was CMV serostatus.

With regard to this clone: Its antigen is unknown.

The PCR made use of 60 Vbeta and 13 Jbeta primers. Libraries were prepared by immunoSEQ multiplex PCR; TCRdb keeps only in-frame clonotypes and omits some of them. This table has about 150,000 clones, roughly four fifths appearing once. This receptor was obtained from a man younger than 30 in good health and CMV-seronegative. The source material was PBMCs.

This CDR3 is CASSLSRGTPQHF. CDR3 DNA: TGTGCCAGCAGTTTATCGCGAGGAACGCCCCAGCATTTT. The chain combines TRBV27 with TRBJ1-5; D not resolved. Trimming pared 0 bases from V and 9 bases from J, leaving 9 bases between. Germline loops: CDR1 MNHEY, CDR2 SMNVEV (reference sequence). CDR3 size: 13 residues.